Shown below are 32 T cell receptor beta chains from a single sample sequenced in a study of blood T cell repertoires in COVID-19. Libraries were prepared by immunoSEQ multiplex PCR; TCRdb keeps only in-frame clonotypes and omits some of them. Of about 160,000 clones detected, about 86% appear once; the ten largest clones hold less than 3.5%. The specimen sequenced was peripheral blood. Source of these receptors: a man in his 70s with acute or convalescent COVID-19.

This chain links TRBV18 with TRBJ2-5, with TRBD2 matching over 12 bases. CDR1 and CDR2 from the germline V gene are KGHSH and LQKENI. The CDR3 consists of 16 residues. J was trimmed by 4 bases and V by 3 bases; bases with no gene match: 6. The CDR3: CASSPRLAGERETQYF. The CDR3 DNA is TGTGCCAGCTCACCCCGACTAGCGGGAGAAAGAGAGACCCAGTACTTC. Variable domain in full (rest from reference TRBV18 and TRBJ2-5): NAGVMQNPRHLVRRRGQEARLRCSPMKGHSHVYWYRQLPEEGLKFMVYLQKENIIDESGMPKERFSAEFPKEGPSILRIQQVVRGDSAAYFCASSPRLAGERETQYFGPGTRLLVL.

On this clone itself: An end of the junction differs from the germline gene, which may be a read error. The chain uses TRBV7-7 and TRBJ2-3, with D maybe TRBD2 (5 bases). CDR1 is SSHAT, CDR2 FNYEAQ, per germline (reference sequence). This CDR3 contains 15 residues. CDR3 region: CASSLGSGSTDTQYF. In DNA form, the CDR3 reads TGTGCTAGCAGCTTAGGAAGCGGTTCCACAGATACGCAGTATTTT.

The genes are TRBV7-3 and TRBJ2-5; no definite D call. V gave up 5 bases and J gave up 0 bases, with 7 bases separating them. Germline V gene lookup returns CDR1 SGHTA and CDR2 FQGTGA. There are 13 residues in the CDR3. The CDR3 DNA is TGTGCCAGCAGCGGAGAACACCAAGAGACCCAGTACTTC. Its translation: CASSGEHQETQYF.

V usage is TRBV6-5 and J usage is TRBJ2-1, with TRBD1 matching 11 bases. The CDR3 length is 15 residues. Germline loops: CDR1 MNHEY, CDR2 SVGAGI. The junction had 5 bases not matched to a gene; V was cut back by 4 bases and J by 6 bases. CDR3 sequence (DNA): TGTGCCAGCAGTTCCCGAGGGACAGGGGGCAATGAGCAGTTCTTC. It yields the protein CASSSRGTGGNEQFF.

J is TRBJ1-1 and V is TRBV19; 9 bases line up with TRBD1. From germline, CDR1 is LNHDA and CDR2 SQIVND (reference sequence). Trimming removed 5 bases from V and 0 bases from J; junction bases left unmatched: 1. This CDR3 comprises 14 residues. The CDR3 protein is CASSGQGMNTEAFF. The CDR3 DNA follows: TGTGCCAGTAGTGGACAGGGGATGAACACTGAAGCTTTCTTT.

This clone was observed a handful of times. This rearrangement joins TRBV13 to TRBJ1-1; D not certain. The CDR3 is made up of 16 amino acids. Per the germline V gene, CDR1 is PRHDT and CDR2 is FYEKMQ (reference sequence). V lost 5 bases and J lost 1, with 17 bases in between. CDR3 sequence reads: CASSPGPGAGNTEAFF. The CDR3 nucleotides read TGTGCCAGCAGCCCCGGCCCCGGAGCGGGGAACACTGAAGCTTTCTTT.

The chain carries TRBV5-1 and TRBJ2-1; 12 nucleotides agree with TRBD2. J lost 6 bases, V lost 4 bases, and 11 bases had no gene match. The V gene's germline CDR1 is SGHRS and CDR2 YFSETQ. CDR3 size: 17 residues. The CDR3 sequence: CASSETSGSPSVNEQFF. The CDR3 DNA sequence: TGCGCCAGCAGCGAGACTAGCGGGAGCCCTTCAGTCAATGAGCAGTTCTTC.

The CDR3 coding sequence is TGTGCCAGCACGGGTTACGAGCAGTACTTC. Amino acid sequence: CASTGYEQYF. The chain uses TRBV28 and TRBJ2-7; D uncertain. The CDR3 contains 10 residues. Germline lookup yields CDR1 MDHEN and CDR2 SYDVKM. V dropped 7 bases and J dropped 4 bases, with 5 bases sitting between them. Filled out from reference TRBV28 and TRBJ2-7, the complete variable domain reads DVKVTQSSRYLVKRTGEKVFLECVQDMDHENMFWYRQDPGLGLRLIYFSYDVKMKEKGDIPEGYSVSREKKERFSLILESASTNQTSMYLCASTGYEQYFGPGTRLTVT.

This clone has a single count. The gene calls are TRBV5-1 and TRBJ2-7; a possible D gene is TRBD2 (6 bases). The CDR3 runs to 14 residues. Looked up from germline, CDR1 is SGHRS and CDR2 is YFSETQ. Trimming removed 2 bases at V and 5 bases at J, with 14 bases between. The CDR3 spells CASSFPGSADEQYF. The CDR3 DNA sequence: TGCGCCAGCAGCTTCCCCGGGAGCGCCGACGAGCAGTACTTC.

The chain employs TRBV24-1 and TRBJ2-7; 7 bases match TRBD1. The CDR3 spans 13 residues. V was pared by 4 bases and J by 9 bases, with 8 bases of the junction left unmatched. The V gene's germline CDR1 is KGHDR and CDR2 SFDVKD. CDR3 nucleotides: TGTGCCACCAGTGAGCGAGACAGGGAAGGGCAGTACTTC. This codes for CATSERDREGQYF.

This clone occurred once. The chain carries TRBV29-1 and TRBJ1-4, with 9 bases identical to TRBD1. Germline V lookup: CDR1 SQVTM, CDR2 ANQGSEA. Trimming took 7 bases from V and 5 from J; bases not matched to a gene: 11. The CDR3 loop spans 15 amino acids. Written as DNA, the CDR3 is TGCAGCGCAAGAATACAGGGGGCCCCCAATGAAAAACTGTTTTTT. This sequence encodes CSARIQGAPNEKLFF.

This chain connects TRBV6-5 to TRBJ2-2; a possible D gene is TRBD2 (5 bases). CDR1 and CDR2 from the germline V gene are MNHEY and SVGAGI. This CDR3 spans 15 amino acids. V was cut by 7 bases and J by 4 bases, with 16 bases left in between. CDR3: CASTLRRGSTGELFF. In DNA, the CDR3 is TGTGCCAGCACCTTACGCCGGGGATCCACCGGGGAGCTGTTTTTT.

There are a few counts of this clone. The same CDR3 is also encoded by other DNA sequences in this sample. The CDR3: CASSLLGGYEQYF. In nucleotides, the CDR3 is TGTGCCAGCAGTTTATTAGGGGGCTACGAGCAGTACTTC. The V and J genes are TRBV27 and TRBJ2-7; a possible D gene is TRBD1 (6 bases). The CDR3 totals 13 residues. CDR1 and CDR2 from the germline V gene are MNHEY and SMNVEV (reference sequence). Trimming shortened V by 1 base and J by 3 bases, and 7 bases separated the two germline ends.

The chain has TRBV7-9 and TRBJ1-1; 8 nucleotides align to TRBD1. The CDR3 extends over 15 amino acids. With V trimmed by 2 bases and J by 5 bases, 7 bases remained unmatched. Germline CDR1 is SEHNR and CDR2 is FQNEAQ (reference sequence). CDR3 DNA: TGTGCCAGCAGCTTACAGGGCAGGGGGCGTACTGAAGCTTTCTTT. Translation: CASSLQGRGRTEAFF. The variable domain in full, with the rest retrieved from reference TRBV7-9 and TRBJ1-1, is DTGVSQNPRHKITKRGQNVTFRCDPISEHNRLYWYRQTLGQGPEFLTYFQNEAQLEKSRLLSDRFSAERPKGSFSTLEIQRTEQGDSAMYLCASSLQGRGRTEAFFGQGTRLTVV.

V and J are TRBV6-6 and TRBJ2-1; the match to TRBD2 covers 11 bases. The CDR3 runs to 16 residues. V gave up 8 bases and J gave up 8 bases; unmatched junction bases: 14. Germline lookup yields CDR1 MNHNY and CDR2 SVGAGI (reference sequence). CDR3 in amino acids: CASLSPTSGTRDEQFF. CDR3 nucleotide sequence: TGTGCCAGCCTCTCCCCGACTAGCGGGACTCGGGATGAGCAGTTCTTC.

This clone was picked up one time. The chain has TRBV7-8 and TRBJ2-3, with TRBD2 identical over 12 bases. This CDR3 region has 16 residues. After removal of 5 bases from V and 6 bases from J, the junction contained 9 bases not matched to a gene. Germline lookup yields CDR1 SGHVS and CDR2 FQNEAQ. The CDR3 coding sequence is TGTGCCAGCAGCCCGAGACGACTAGCGGGAGCCGATACGCAGTATTTT. Translated: CASSPRRLAGADTQYF.

This rearrangement joins TRBV27 to TRBJ2-7, with 14 bases identical to TRBD2. V trimming: 8 bases; J trimming: 5 bases; junction bases outside the gene matches: 11. Germline V gene sequence: CDR1 MNHEY, CDR2 SMNVEV (reference sequence). This CDR3 region has 16 residues. CDR3 DNA sequence: TGTGCCAGCTACGGGACTAGCGGGAGATTTTCCCACGAGCAGTACTTC. Residues: CASYGTSGRFSHEQYF.

The V gene is TRBV29-1, the J gene TRBJ2-1; the D gene is possibly TRBD2 (5 bases). This CDR3 has 11 amino acids. Germline CDR1 and CDR2: SQVTM and ANQGSEA. Trimming removed 6 bases at V and 9 bases at J, with 12 bases between. Here the CDR3 DNA reads TGCAGCGTCAGCTCCGAGGGTGAGCAGTTCTTC. It translates to CSVSSEGEQFF.

The V gene is TRBV9, the J gene TRBJ2-7; D uncertain. Trimming removed 0 bases from V and 5 bases from J, with 12 bases in between. The CDR3 spans 14 residues. Germline V gene lookup returns CDR1 SGDLS and CDR2 YYNGEE. CDR3 protein: CASSVATSTHEQYF. CDR3 nucleotide sequence: TGTGCCAGCAGCGTAGCAACGAGTACCCACGAGCAGTACTTC.

The chain links TRBV28 to TRBJ2-3; TRBD2 agrees at 9 bases. The CDR3 sequence is 14 residues long. The germline V gene encodes CDR1 MDHEN and CDR2 SYDVKM. V lost 7 bases to trimming and J lost 4 bases; unmatched junction nucleotides: 6. In nucleotides, the CDR3 is TGTGCCAGCAAGCCTAGCGGGAATGCAGATACGCAGTATTTT. Its translation: CASKPSGNADTQYF.

This clone was seen only a few times. J is TRBJ1-5 and V is TRBV3-1 (or the pseudogene TRBV3-2), with D unclear. Trimming left V 0 bases short and J 3 bases short, with 9 bases between. There are 15 residues in the CDR3. CDR1 and CDR2 (germline): LGHDT, YNNKEL (reference sequence). The CDR3 coding sequence is TGTGCCAGCAGCCAAGATACGAGACTCAATCAGCCCCAGCATTTT. It yields the protein CASSQDTRLNQPQHF.

Concerning this clone: The junction does not match germline at one end; this may be a read error. V usage is TRBV7-2 and J usage is TRBJ2-7; D is possibly TRBD1 (5 bases). Germline CDR1 is SGHTA and CDR2 is FQGNSA. This CDR3 region has 14 residues. CDR3 bases: TGTGCCAGCAGCTTAAACCAGGGCGCCTACGGGCAGTACTTC. Its translation: CASSLNQGAYGQYF.

The chain is built from TRBV28 and TRBJ2-7, with TRBD1 matching over 8 bases. The junction had 10 bases not matched to a gene; V was cut back by 2 bases and J by 7 bases. This CDR3 is built from 15 residues. Germline V gives CDR1 MDHEN, CDR2 SYDVKM. The CDR3 reads CASSLRGQGRMEQYF. The CDR3 DNA reads TGTGCCAGCAGTTTACGAGGACAGGGAAGAATGGAGCAGTACTTC.

The rearrangement joins TRBV11-2 to TRBJ1-2; D ambiguous. The CDR3 is 15 residues long. Trimming took 1 base from V and 2 from J, leaving 11 bases between them. Germline values: CDR1 SGHAT, CDR2 FQNNGV. CDR3 region: CASSLGGRSNYGYTF. In DNA, the CDR3 is TGTGCCAGCAGCTTAGGTGGCCGATCAAACTATGGCTACACCTTC.

For the CDR3, the DNA is TGCGCCAGCAGCCCGGGCGGTAGCGTCCAAGAGACCCAGTACTTC. It codes for CASSPGGSVQETQYF. The chain recombines TRBV5-1 with TRBJ2-5; a possible D gene is TRBD2 (5 bases). Germline V lookup: CDR1 SGHRS, CDR2 YFSETQ. The CDR3 runs to 15 residues. Trimming stripped 4 bases from V and 1 base from J, with 14 bases between.

This chain links TRBV11-2 with TRBJ2-5; TRBD1 matches 8 bases. The germline CDR1 and CDR2 sequences are SGHAT and FQNNGV. J was trimmed by 7 bases and V by 4 bases; bases with no gene match: 11. There are 15 residues in the CDR3. In DNA form, the CDR3 reads TGTGCCAGCAGCTCAAGAGGGGGACAGGTTTCGACCCAGTACTTC. Its protein product is CASSSRGGQVSTQYF.

This chain uses TRBV19 with TRBJ2-7; 9 nucleotides line up with TRBD1. V trimming: 4 bases; J trimming: 4 bases; junction bases outside the gene matches: 8. The CDR3 sequence is 15 residues long. The germline V gene encodes CDR1 LNHDA and CDR2 SQIVND (reference sequence). The CDR3 bases are TGTGCCAGTAGTAATTCCCTCGGGACAGGGTACGAGCAGTACTTC. Its translation: CASSNSLGTGYEQYF.

This chain joins TRBV7-3 and TRBJ2-7; 7 bases line up with TRBD2. Germline CDR1 and CDR2: SGHTA and FQGTGA. The CDR3 spans 14 residues. V lost 0 bases to trimming and J lost 6 bases; unmatched junction nucleotides: 5. This chain's CDR3 is CASSLTLASGEQYF. In DNA, the CDR3 is TGTGCCAGCAGCTTAACGTTAGCTAGCGGCGAGCAGTACTTC.

The chain employs TRBV7-2 and TRBJ1-4, with 9 nucleotides matching TRBD1. The CDR3 is made up of 15 amino acids. Germline CDR1 SGHTA, CDR2 FQGNSA. Trimming removed 3 bases from V and 5 bases from J; junction bases left unmatched: 4. CDR3 DNA: TGTGCCAGCAGCTTGGCCGGGACAGGGAATGAAAAACTGTTTTTT. Protein: CASSLAGTGNEKLFF.

V and J are TRBV7-3 and TRBJ2-2; the match to TRBD2 covers 10 bases. V lost 2 bases and J lost 2; bases outside the gene matches: 2. This CDR3 contains 16 residues. Germline CDR1 SGHTA, CDR2 FQGTGA. This CDR3 reads CASSLLAGANTGELFF. In nucleotides, the CDR3 is TGTGCCAGCAGCTTACTAGCGGGAGCCAACACCGGGGAGCTGTTTTTT.

This chain uses TRBV9 with TRBJ1-4; 11 bases line up with TRBD1. The CDR3 is made up of 15 amino acids. V lost 4 bases and J lost 7; bases outside the gene matches: 6. Germline-derived CDR1 and CDR2 are SGDLS and YYNGEE. The CDR3 DNA is TGTGCCAGCAGCCCCGGGGGACAGGGGGGTGAAAAACTGTTTTTT. Translating gives CASSPGGQGGEKLFF.

The V gene is TRBV28, the J gene TRBJ1-2, with D perhaps TRBD1 (5 bases). With 2 bases removed from V and 4 bases from J, the gap between germline ends came to 8 bases. Germline V CDR1 and CDR2: MDHEN, SYDVKM. This CDR3 spans 13 amino acids. The CDR3 sequence: CASSLGHSYGYTF. CDR3 bases: TGTGCCAGCAGTTTAGGACACAGCTATGGCTACACCTTC.